One and the same sample provided the 22 T cell receptor beta chains below, sequenced in a study of identical twins. TCRdb re-called the 5' RACE reads with MiXCR, one entry per CDR3 protein. Of 690,000 or so distinct CDR3 sequences listed, approximately 9% are singletons. In addition, the sample was reused for a study of yellow fever vaccine responses in identical twins.

Input material: PBMCs. The receptors stem from a woman aged 18-29 years in good health.

On this clonotype: One base away lies a much larger clone, so this may be a sequencing read error. The chain recombines TRBV12-3 or TRBV12-4 with TRBJ2-2; TRBD2 might be the D (6 bases). This CDR3 is 17 amino acids long. The V end lost 8 bases, the J end lost 5 bases, and 24 bases lay between the germline ends. The CDR3 protein is CASCPRDSAFWTGELFF. DNA for the CDR3: TGTGCCAGCTGTCCGCGGGACTCTGCCTTTTGGACCGGGGAGCTGTTTTTT.

This clonotype was observed a handful of times. The gene calls are TRBV6-6 and TRBJ1-4; 7 positions match TRBD1. The CDR3 is 13 residues long. V was pared by 8 bases and J by 5 bases, with 5 bases of the junction left unmatched. Germline loops: CDR1 MNHNY, CDR2 SVGAGI (reference sequence). The CDR3 loop reads CASARTGNEKLFF. DNA of the CDR3: TGTGCCAGCGCTAGGACAGGAAATGAAAAACTGTTTTTT.

At least ten counts were recorded for this clonotype. V and J are TRBV20-1 and TRBJ2-1; D gene unclear. The V and J ends lost 3 bases and 8 bases respectively, with 14 bases between them. CDR1 is DFQATT and CDR2 is SNEGSKA in the germline V gene (reference sequence). The CDR3 is 13 amino acids. The CDR3 coding sequence is TGCAGTGCTAGTTCGGCCCGTAGTGATGAGCAGTTCTTC. Its translation is CSASSARSDEQFF.

The chain is built from TRBV9 and TRBJ2-6; D is perhaps TRBD1 (6 bases). The length of the CDR3 is 15 residues. Germline V gives CDR1 SGDLS, CDR2 YYNGEE. Trimming took 4 bases from V and 15 from J, leaving 23 bases between them. The CDR3 DNA reads TGTGCCAGCAGCCCCACCCTCGGACAGTCCCCGGGCCTGACTTTC. It encodes CASSPTLGQSPGLTF.

This clonotype has at least ten counts. The chain couples TRBV7-2 to TRBJ1-1; unclear D gene. Trimming left V 2 bases short and J 3 bases short, with 1 base between. Germline V CDR1 and CDR2: SGHTA, FQGNSA. CDR3 length: 11 amino acids. The CDR3 region has the DNA TGTGCCAGCAGCTTATACACTGAAGCTTTCTTT. Its translation: CASSLYTEAFF. The full variable domain, rest sourced from reference TRBV7-2 and TRBJ1-1, is GAGVSQSPSNKVTEKGKDVELRCDPISGHTALYWYRQSLGQGLEFLIYFQGNSAPDKSGLPSDRFSAERTGGSVSTLTIQRTQQEDSAVYLCASSLYTEAFFGQGTRLTVV.

The chain combines TRBV18 with TRBJ2-1; 9 bases are shared with TRBD1. V shed 0 bases, J shed 10 bases, and the junction held 7 bases outside the gene matches. The CDR3 spans 15 residues. Germline CDR1 is KGHSH and CDR2 is LQKENI. The CDR3 DNA reads TGTGCCAGCTCACCACCGGGACAGGGATCCGAGGAGCAGTTCTTC. It codes for CASSPPGQGSEEQFF.

This clonotype was counted between two and nine times. At one end, the junction sequence differs from germline, possibly due to a read error. V and J are TRBV7-2 and TRBJ2-7; D is unresolved. The CDR3 consists of 12 residues. Germline lookup yields CDR1 SGHTA and CDR2 FQGNSA. The chain's CDR3 is CASGESSHEQYF. The CDR3 DNA reads as TGTGCCAGCGGGGAAAGCTCCCACGAGCAGTACTTC.

This clonotype has just a few counts. The chain links TRBV14 to TRBJ2-2; D remains ambiguous. V lost 4 bases and J 6 bases, leaving 9 bases between the germline ends. Germline V gene data show CDR1 as SGHDN and CDR2 as FVKESK. There are 13 residues in the CDR3. This CDR3 reads CASSPHRAGELFF. The CDR3 DNA reads TGTGCCAGCAGCCCTCACCGGGCCGGGGAGCTGTTTTTT.

This clonotype was recorded a few times. The chain links TRBV29-1 to TRBJ2-3, with D uncertain. With 3 bases removed from V and 2 bases from J, the gap between germline ends came to 9 bases. CDR1 SQVTM and CDR2 ANQGSEA come from the germline V gene. The CDR3 spans 13 residues. CDR3 coding DNA: TGCAGCGTTGAGGTGCTTATCACAGATACGCAGTATTTT. This encodes CSVEVLITDTQYF.

The V and J genes are TRBV12-3 or TRBV12-4 and TRBJ2-1; 8 nucleotides agree with TRBD2. CDR3 length equals 17 residues. The ends lost 6 bases at V and 6 bases at J; junction bases unmatched: 16. The CDR3 bases are TGTGCCAGCAGCTCAAGGGGAGCGGGAGTAGATCGCAATGAGCAGTTCTTC. It codes for CASSSRGAGVDRNEQFF.

This clonotype was observed a few times. This chain links TRBV20-1 with TRBJ2-2; unclear D gene. The germline gives CDR1 DFQATT, CDR2 SNEGSKA (reference sequence). V was cut by 0 bases and J by 7 bases, with 6 bases left in between. CDR3 length: 12 residues. The CDR3 reads CSARERGGELFF. In DNA, the CDR3 is TGCAGTGCTAGAGAGCGTGGCGGGGAGCTGTTTTTT.

This clonotype was counted a few times. V usage is TRBV7-9 and J usage is TRBJ2-2; no clear D. From germline, CDR1 is SEHNR and CDR2 FQNEAQ (reference sequence). CDR3 length equals 16 residues. Deletions cut 1 base from V and 4 bases from J, with 13 bases between. The CDR3 coding sequence is TGTGCCAGCAGCTTAGATGTAGGGAAAAGCACCGGGGAGCTGTTTTTT. It translates to CASSLDVGKSTGELFF.

This clonotype showed up just a few times. The rearrangement links TRBV15 to TRBJ1-5; no clear D gene. The CDR3 is 12 amino acids. Germline CDR1 LNHNV, CDR2 YYDKDF (reference sequence). Trimming cost V 7 bases and J 4 bases, with 8 bases left between them. This chain's CDR3 is CATKVGNQPQHF. The CDR3 DNA sequence: TGTGCCACCAAAGTGGGTAATCAGCCCCAGCATTTT.

This clonotype was seen ten or more times. The rearrangement uses TRBV28 and TRBJ2-3; D is tentatively TRBD1 or TRBD2 (5 bases each). Germline-derived CDR1 and CDR2 are MDHEN and SYDVKM. The V end lost 2 bases, the J end lost 3 bases, and 15 bases lay between the germline ends. The CDR3 runs to 16 residues. In DNA form, the CDR3 reads TGTGCCAGCAGTTTAGCTGGTCAGGGAGTGACAGATACGCAGTATTTT. It specifies CASSLAGQGVTDTQYF.

This chain uses TRBV12-3 or TRBV12-4 with TRBJ2-1; D unresolved. There are 16 residues in the CDR3. V gave up 5 bases and J gave up 9 bases, with 23 bases separating them. CDR3 protein: CASSIRTPESQGEQFF. The CDR3 DNA follows: TGTGCCAGCAGTATTAGAACCCCAGAGAGCCAAGGTGAGCAGTTCTTC.

This clonotype was detected only a few times. The chain couples TRBV7-3 to TRBJ1-6; no reliable D call. Germline values: CDR1 SGHTA, CDR2 FQGTGA. This CDR3 is built from 15 residues. V lost 1 base to trimming and J lost 9 bases, with 13 bases between them. The CDR3 nucleotides are TGTGCCAGCAGCTTAAATCCAGCAGGACCTTCACCCCTCCACTTT. Protein product: CASSLNPAGPSPLHF.

The genes are TRBV23-1 and TRBJ1-5, with D possibly matching TRBD1 (6 bases). TRBV23-1 is assigned to the ORF class and has an uncertain function. The CDR3 covers 20 residues. The ends were cut back, 6 bases at V and 0 bases at J, with 27 bases in the middle. The CDR3 is CASRKRQDTPRGYSNQPQHF. The CDR3 nucleotides are TGCGCCAGCAGGAAGAGACAGGACACTCCGAGGGGTTATAGCAATCAGCCCCAGCATTTT.

The chain combines TRBV5-1 with TRBJ2-5; perhaps D is TRBD1 or TRBD2 (6 bases each). Germline CDR1 is SGHRS and CDR2 is YFSETQ. This CDR3 is built from 14 residues. Deletions cut 4 bases from V and 4 bases from J, with 14 bases between. The CDR3 region is CASSVSGGGETQYF. The DNA of the CDR3 is TGCGCCAGCAGCGTGTCCGGGGGCGGAGAGACCCAGTACTTC.

The chain uses TRBV2 and TRBJ2-1; the match to TRBD2 covers 7 bases. Per the germline V gene, CDR1 is SNHLY and CDR2 is FYNNEI. The V gene end was trimmed by 4 bases and the J gene end by 6 bases; junction bases not matched to a gene: 3. The CDR3 sequence is 13 residues long. CDR3 sequence: CASSVASGNEQFF. Here the CDR3 DNA reads TGTGCCAGCAGTGTAGCTAGCGGCAATGAGCAGTTCTTC.

This clonotype was counted at least ten times. V is TRBV7-3 and J is TRBJ1-1, with D unclear. CDR1 and CDR2 from the germline V gene are SGHTA and FQGTGA. The V end lost 5 bases, the J end lost 2 bases, and 9 bases lay between the germline ends. This CDR3 has 13 amino acids. CDR3 nucleotides: TGTGCCAGCAGCCCGTGGGGTAACACTGAAGCTTTCTTT. This translates into CASSPWGNTEAFF.

This clonotype has more than one count but fewer than ten. The CDR3 nucleotides are TGTGCCAGCAGCCCCCAGCGGATTACCTACAATGAGCAGTTCTTC. Translation gives CASSPQRITYNEQFF. The chain uses TRBV4-2 and TRBJ2-1, with D maybe TRBD2 (5 bases). Between the trimmed V and J ends, which lost 4 bases and 2 bases, there was a span of 12 bases. The CDR3 consists of 15 residues. Germline CDR1 is LGHNA and CDR2 is YNFKEQ.

The chain recombines TRBV3-1 with TRBJ2-1; D may be TRBD2 (5 bases). The germline gives CDR1 LGHDT, CDR2 YNNKEL (reference sequence). Trimming removed 4 bases at V and 5 bases at J, with 30 bases between. The CDR3 consists of 20 residues. CDR3 DNA sequence: TGTGCCAGCAGCCCGGGGTATCAGGCTGTAGAAATTGCCAACGACAATGAGCAGTTCTTC. Residues: CASSPGYQAVEIANDNEQFF.